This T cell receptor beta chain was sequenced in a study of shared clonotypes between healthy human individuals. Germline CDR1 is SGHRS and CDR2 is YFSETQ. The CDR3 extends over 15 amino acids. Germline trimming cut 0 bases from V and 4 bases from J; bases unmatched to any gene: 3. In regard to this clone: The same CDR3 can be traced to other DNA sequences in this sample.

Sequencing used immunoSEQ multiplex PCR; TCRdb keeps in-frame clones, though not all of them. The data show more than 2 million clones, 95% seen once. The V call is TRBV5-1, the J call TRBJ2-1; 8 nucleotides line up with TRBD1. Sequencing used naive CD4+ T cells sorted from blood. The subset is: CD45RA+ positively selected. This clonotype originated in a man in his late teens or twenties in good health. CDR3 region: CASSLGDRGYNEQFF. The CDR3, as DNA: TGCGCCAGCAGCTTGGGAGACAGGGGTTACAATGAGCAGTTCTTC.